One and the same sample provided the 30 T cell receptor beta chains below, sequenced in a study of shared clonotypes between healthy human individuals. TCRdb's table, derived via immunoSEQ multiplex PCR, lists solely in-frame clones and lacks some. The table shows roughly 500,000 clones, with 70% to 80% occurring only once. Material: PBMCs. Receptor source: a woman aged 40 to 55 in good health. Some clones in this sample may be carry-over from other donors' samples.

Here the CDR3 reads CSVGVAGNKETQYF. The DNA for the CDR3 is TGCAGCGTGGGAGTAGCGGGAAATAAAGAGACCCAGTACTTC. This sequence joins TRBV29-1 and TRBJ2-5; TRBD2 matches 8 bases. The junction had 9 bases not matched to a gene; V was cut back by 6 bases and J by 3 bases. The CDR3 is 14 amino acids. CDR1 is SQVTM and CDR2 is ANQGSEA in the germline V gene.

V is TRBV7-9 and J is TRBJ1-6, with 8 bases that match TRBD1. V lost 5 bases and J lost 5; bases outside the gene matches: 2. The CDR3 covers 14 residues. Germline V gene data show CDR1 as SEHNR and CDR2 as FQNEAQ (reference sequence). This chain's CDR3 is CASSKGQDNSPLHF. Here the CDR3 DNA reads TGTGCCAGCAGCAAGGGACAGGATAATTCACCCCTCCACTTT.

The V gene is TRBV2, the J gene TRBJ2-5; 9 bases fit TRBD2. Trimming took 4 bases from V and 5 from J; bases not matched to a gene: 5. Germline lookup yields CDR1 SNHLY and CDR2 FYNNEI. This CDR3 region has 14 residues. CDR3 amino acids: CASSGGREGETQYF. CDR3 bases: TGTGCCAGCAGTGGAGGGCGGGAGGGCGAGACCCAGTACTTC.

The chain is built from TRBV18 and TRBJ2-7; a weak D match, TRBD2 (6 bases). The CDR3 is 14 amino acids. Germline CDR1 KGHSH, CDR2 LQKENI. Trimming took off 4 bases at V and 0 bases at J, with 10 bases between the two ends. CDR3 region: CASSLAARSYEQYF. In nucleotides, the CDR3 is TGTGCCAGCTCACTAGCGGCGCGCTCCTACGAGCAGTACTTC. Using reference TRBV18 and TRBJ2-7 for the parts outside the CDR3, the full variable domain is NAGVMQNPRHLVRRRGQEARLRCSPMKGHSHVYWYRQLPEEGLKFMVYLQKENIIDESGMPKERFSAEFPKEGPSILRIQQVVRGDSAAYFCASSLAARSYEQYFGPGTRLTVT.

V gene TRBV15 combines with J gene TRBJ1-1, with D maybe TRBD1 (6 bases). CDR1 and CDR2 from the germline V gene are LNHNV and YYDKDF (reference sequence). V was shortened by 2 bases and J by 8 bases, with 21 bases between the two germline ends. The CDR3 has 16 amino acids. The CDR3 protein is CATSRRDGGFLREAFF. The CDR3 coding sequence is TGTGCCACCAGCAGACGCGACGGGGGCTTCCTCCGAGAAGCTTTCTTT.

The CDR3 loop is CASRGQAQRSTLNYGYTF. As DNA, the CDR3 is TGTGCCAGCAGGGGACAGGCGCAGCGCTCAACCCTTAACTATGGCTACACCTTC. J is TRBJ1-2 and V is TRBV2, with 8 positions matching TRBD1. Germline V gene lookup returns CDR1 SNHLY and CDR2 FYNNEI. The CDR3 runs to 18 residues. The V gene end was trimmed by 6 bases and the J gene end by 1 base; junction bases not matched to a gene: 16.

The chain has TRBV7-9 and TRBJ2-7; 8 bases line up with TRBD1. This CDR3 has 17 residues. With 8 bases clipped from V and 2 bases from J, the junction kept 17 bases outside the gene matches. In germline, CDR1 is SEHNR, CDR2 FQNEAQ (reference sequence). DNA for the CDR3: TGTGCCAGCCTTCAGGGGACAGGATTTGGGCCCGCCTACGAGCAGTACTTC. This sequence encodes CASLQGTGFGPAYEQYF.

This clone was recorded a few times. This sequence joins TRBV11-2 and TRBJ2-2; D might be TRBD2 (5 bases). Per the germline V gene, CDR1 is SGHAT and CDR2 is FQNNGV. The V gene lost 8 bases and the J gene lost 1 base, with 11 bases spanning the gap. The CDR3 length is 14 residues. CDR3 DNA sequence: TGTGCCAGCTCAGGACTGCTGAACACCGGGGAGCTGTTTTTT. Its protein is CASSGLLNTGELFF.

The chain has TRBV2 and TRBJ2-6, with unresolved D. Germline-derived CDR1 and CDR2 are SNHLY and FYNNEI. The V gene lost 6 bases and the J gene lost 0 bases, with 9 bases spanning the gap. The CDR3 length is 15 residues. The CDR3 region is CASRALGSGANVLTF. CDR3 sequence (DNA): TGTGCCAGCAGGGCCTTAGGCTCTGGGGCCAACGTCCTGACTTTC.

This chain links TRBV29-1 with TRBJ2-1; TRBD2 agrees at 9 bases. J gave up 4 bases and V 5 bases, and 6 bases lay outside the gene matches. Germline loops: CDR1 SQVTM, CDR2 ANQGSEA. This CDR3 comprises 14 residues. CDR3 coding DNA: TGCAGCGTTCACGGCGGGAGGGCTTACAATGAGCAGTTCTTC. Translated: CSVHGGRAYNEQFF.

V is TRBV7-9 and J is TRBJ2-5; TRBD1 aligns across 11 bases. Germline V lookup: CDR1 SEHNR, CDR2 FQNEAQ (reference sequence). After removal of 5 bases from V and 5 bases from J, the junction contained 7 bases not matched to a gene. The CDR3 is 15 amino acids. DNA for the CDR3: TGTGCCAGCAGCCGAGGGACAGGGGGGGCTGAGACCCAGTACTTC. Translated: CASSRGTGGAETQYF. The full variable domain, with the rest looked up from reference TRBV7-9 and TRBJ2-5, is DTGVSQNPRHKITKRGQNVTFRCDPISEHNRLYWYRQTLGQGPEFLTYFQNEAQLEKSRLLSDRFSAERPKGSFSTLEIQRTEQGDSAMYLCASSRGTGGAETQYFGPGTRLLVL.

This rearrangement joins TRBV29-1 to TRBJ2-2; D remains ambiguous. Germline CDR1 reads SQVTM; CDR2 reads ANQGSEA. V was shortened by 6 bases and J by 2 bases, with 10 bases between the two germline ends. CDR3 length: 13 residues. CDR3 residues: CSVLKTNTGELFF. The CDR3, as DNA: TGCAGCGTCCTCAAGACAAACACCGGGGAGCTGTTTTTT.

V is TRBV30 and J is TRBJ2-3; TRBD1 is a possible D gene (6 bases). This CDR3 spans 16 amino acids. Trimming shortened V by 5 bases and J by 3 bases, and 21 bases separated the two germline ends. CDR1 is GTSNPN, CDR2 SVGIG, per germline (reference sequence). This chain's CDR3 is CAWGTGVGASTDTQYF. Here the CDR3 DNA reads TGTGCCTGGGGGACCGGAGTGGGGGCTTCAACAGATACGCAGTATTTT. The full variable domain, rest sourced from reference TRBV30 and TRBJ2-3, is SQTIHQWPATLVQPVGSPLSLECTVEGTSNPNLYWYRQAAGRGLQLLFYSVGIGQISSEVPQNLSASRPQDRQFILSSKKLLLSDSGFYLCAWGTGVGASTDTQYFGPGTRLTVL.

This chain uses TRBV16 with TRBJ1-2; 8 nucleotides align to TRBD1. J lost 8 bases, V lost 4 bases, and 12 bases had no gene match. Germline V gene sequence: CDR1 KGHSY, CDR2 FQNENV. The CDR3 loop spans 15 amino acids. In DNA form, the CDR3 reads TGTGCCAGCAGCCCCGCGGACAGGGAAAATGGAGGCTACACCTTC. Translated: CASSPADRENGGYTF.

This chain links TRBV6-5 with TRBJ1-1; D is uncertain. V was trimmed by 3 bases and J by 3 bases, leaving 8 bases between them. The CDR3 has 13 amino acids. CDR1 is MNHEY, CDR2 SVGAGI, per germline. CDR3 DNA sequence: TGTGCCAGCAGTTATTCACTACACACTGAAGCTTTCTTT. This encodes CASSYSLHTEAFF.

The chain links TRBV18 to TRBJ1-1; no reliable D call. Between the trimmed V and J ends, which lost 2 bases and 4 bases, there was a span of 11 bases. The V gene's germline CDR1 is KGHSH and CDR2 LQKENI. The CDR3 extends over 14 amino acids. The CDR3 protein is CASSPGVTGTEAFF. Here the CDR3 DNA reads TGTGCCAGCTCACCAGGGGTGACGGGCACTGAAGCTTTCTTT. Variable domain in full (rest from reference TRBV18 and TRBJ1-1): NAGVMQNPRHLVRRRGQEARLRCSPMKGHSHVYWYRQLPEEGLKFMVYLQKENIIDESGMPKERFSAEFPKEGPSILRIQQVVRGDSAAYFCASSPGVTGTEAFFGQGTRLTVV.

The chain carries TRBV27 and TRBJ2-6; unclear D gene. V shed 4 bases and J shed 2 bases, with 18 bases lying between them. Germline V CDR1 and CDR2: MNHEY, SMNVEV (reference sequence). CDR3 size: 18 residues. CDR3 bases: TGTGCCAGCAGTTCACCATCTCGGGTTAGGGCTGGGGCCAACGTCCTGACTTTC. Translating it yields CASSSPSRVRAGANVLTF.

This clone has just one count. This chain joins TRBV6-6 and TRBJ2-1; D possibly corresponds to TRBD1 (6 bases). V was cut by 8 bases and J by 6 bases, with 11 bases left in between. Germline V CDR1 and CDR2: MNHNY, SVGAGI (reference sequence). The CDR3 runs 12 residues. The CDR3 loop is CASGLGGNEQFF. In nucleotides, the CDR3 is TGTGCCAGCGGGCTAGGGGGCAATGAGCAGTTCTTC.

This clone has only one observation. The rearrangement uses TRBV7-2 and TRBJ2-1; 9 nucleotides line up with TRBD2. Trimming at V came to 5 bases and at J to 6 bases, leaving 8 bases not matched to a gene. The CDR3 totals 15 residues. Germline V gene lookup returns CDR1 SGHTA and CDR2 FQGNSA. CDR3 sequence (DNA): TGTGCCAGCAGCACCGCGCTAGCGGGAACCAATGAGCAGTTCTTC. Translation: CASSTALAGTNEQFF.

With respect to this clone: A far more abundant clone sits one base away, making this likely a read error. This rearrangement joins TRBV7-9 to TRBJ2-1; D perhaps matches TRBD1 (6 bases). Germline V lookup: CDR1 SEHNR, CDR2 FQNEAQ (reference sequence). There are 19 residues in the CDR3. This chain's CDR3 is CASSLGRKLVGGSYNGQFF. The DNA for the CDR3 is TGTGCCAGCAGCTTAGGAAGGAAACTGGTTGGGGGCTCCTACAATGGGCAGTTCTTC.

This clone was detected only a few times. The CDR3 spells CASSYGGTGNYGYTF. The CDR3 DNA is TGTGCCAGCAGTTACGGGGGGACAGGGAACTATGGCTACACCTTC. The rearrangement uses TRBV6-6 and TRBJ1-2, with 9 bases that match TRBD1. Trimming removed 2 bases from V and 2 bases from J; junction bases left unmatched: 3. There are 15 residues in the CDR3. Germline V gives CDR1 MNHNY, CDR2 SVGAGI (reference sequence).

The V call is TRBV10-3, the J call TRBJ1-1; 7 bases are shared with TRBD1. CDR1 and CDR2 from the germline V gene are ENHRY and SYGVKD. Germline trimming cut 7 bases from V and 1 base from J; bases unmatched to any gene: 3. This CDR3 contains 13 residues. Here the CDR3 reads CAIKGQPNTEAFF. CDR3 nucleotide sequence: TGTGCCATCAAGGGACAGCCGAACACTGAAGCTTTCTTT.

DNA for the CDR3: TGTGCCAGCAGCTTTGGACAGGGTAGCACTGAAGCTTTCTTT. Translation gives CASSFGQGSTEAFF. This chain links TRBV11-2 with TRBJ1-1, with 8 positions matching TRBD1. Germline CDR1 and CDR2: SGHAT and FQNNGV. V lost 3 bases to trimming and J lost 4 bases; unmatched junction nucleotides: 4. CDR3 length: 14 amino acids. The variable domain in full, completed from reference TRBV11-2 and TRBJ1-1, reads EAGVAQSPRYKIIEKRQSVAFWCNPISGHATLYWYQQILGQGPKLLIQFQNNGVVDDSQLPKDRFSAERLKGVDSTLKIQPAKLEDSAVYLCASSFGQGSTEAFFGQGTRLTVV.

V is TRBV5-1 and J is TRBJ2-3; 9 nucleotides agree with TRBD2. Germline trimming cut 8 bases from V and 3 bases from J; bases unmatched to any gene: 16. This CDR3 is built from 17 residues. The germline CDR1 and CDR2 sequences are SGHRS and YFSETQ. The CDR3 DNA reads as TGCGCCAGTCGACCCGGTCGGGCGGGAGGGAGTACAGATACGCAGTATTTT. Its translation is CASRPGRAGGSTDTQYF. The entire variable domain, with the rest obtained from reference TRBV5-1 and TRBJ2-3, is as follows: KAGVTQTPRYLIKTRGQQVTLSCSPISGHRSVSWYQQTPGQGLQFLFEYFSETQRNKGNFPGRFSGRQFSNSRSEMNVSTLELGDSALYLCASRPGRAGGSTDTQYFGPGTRLTVL.

This clone was recorded a few times. The chain uses TRBV11-2 and TRBJ1-3; 9 bases are a match to TRBD1. The CDR3 has 17 residues. In germline, CDR1 is SGHAT, CDR2 FQNNGV. V was pared by 5 bases and J by 2 bases, with 10 bases of the junction left unmatched. The CDR3: CASSLTTGGQTGNTIYF. CDR3 nucleotide sequence: TGTGCCAGCAGCCTGACGACAGGGGGACAAACTGGAAACACCATATATTTT.

The genes are TRBV7-8 and TRBJ2-2; D is perhaps TRBD2 (6 bases). CDR3 size: 16 residues. Germline V gene sequence: CDR1 SGHVS, CDR2 FQNEAQ. Trimming left V 1 base short and J 0 bases short, with 9 bases between. In DNA form, the CDR3 reads TGTGCCAGCAGCTTAGATGCGGGATCGAACACCGGGGAGCTGTTTTTT. This gives the protein CASSLDAGSNTGELFF.

The chain is built from TRBV11-2 and TRBJ2-7; 7 bases line up with TRBD2. The CDR3 length is 15 residues. Germline values: CDR1 SGHAT, CDR2 FQNNGV. Losses at the gene ends were 5 bases for V and 5 bases for J; bases not matched to a gene: 12. CDR3 amino acids: CASSGTGTTRNEQYF. The DNA for the CDR3 is TGTGCCAGCAGCGGGACCGGGACTACCCGTAACGAGCAGTACTTC. Full variable domain (outside the CDR3, taken from reference TRBV11-2 and TRBJ2-7): EAGVAQSPRYKIIEKRQSVAFWCNPISGHATLYWYQQILGQGPKLLIQFQNNGVVDDSQLPKDRFSAERLKGVDSTLKIQPAKLEDSAVYLCASSGTGTTRNEQYFGPGTRLTVT.

This chain connects TRBV9 to TRBJ2-2; D could derive from TRBD1 or TRBD2 (6 bases each). Trimming left V 4 bases short and J 0 bases short, with 10 bases between. The CDR3 sequence is 15 residues long. Germline CDR1 reads SGDLS; CDR2 reads YYNGEE. The CDR3 bases are TGTGCCAGCAGCCCGAGGGGGGCGAACACCGGGGAGCTGTTTTTT. This encodes CASSPRGANTGELFF.

CDR3 loop: CATSRVGQTSGYQETQYF. In nucleotides, the CDR3 is TGTGCCACCAGCAGAGTTGGTCAGACTAGCGGATACCAAGAGACCCAGTACTTC. The V call is TRBV15, the J call TRBJ2-5; 9 positions match TRBD2. This CDR3 is built from 18 residues. The J segment lost 0 bases and the V segment lost 1 base, leaving 9 bases of the junction unmatched. In germline, CDR1 is LNHNV, CDR2 YYDKDF (reference sequence).

The rearrangement uses TRBV15 and TRBJ1-5, with D perhaps matching TRBD1 (5 bases). With 3 bases removed from V and 7 bases from J, the gap between germline ends came to 10 bases. The V gene's germline CDR1 is LNHNV and CDR2 YYDKDF (reference sequence). This CDR3 is built from 13 residues. CDR3 coding DNA: TGTGCCACCAGCAGTGACAGAGGACAGCCCCAGCATTTT. Translated, it gives CATSSDRGQPQHF.